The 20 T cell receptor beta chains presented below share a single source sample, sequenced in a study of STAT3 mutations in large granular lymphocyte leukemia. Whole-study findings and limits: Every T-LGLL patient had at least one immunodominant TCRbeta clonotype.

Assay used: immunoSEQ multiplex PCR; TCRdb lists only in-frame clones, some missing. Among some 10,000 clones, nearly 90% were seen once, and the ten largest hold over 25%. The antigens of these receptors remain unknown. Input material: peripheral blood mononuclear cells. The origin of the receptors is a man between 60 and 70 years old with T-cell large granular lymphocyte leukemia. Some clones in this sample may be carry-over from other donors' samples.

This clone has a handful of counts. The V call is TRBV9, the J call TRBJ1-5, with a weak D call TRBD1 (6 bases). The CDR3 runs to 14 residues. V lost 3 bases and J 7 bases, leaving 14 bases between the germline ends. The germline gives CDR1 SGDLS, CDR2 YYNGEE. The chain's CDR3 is CASSGPGVRQPQHF. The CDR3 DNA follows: TGTGCCAGCAGCGGCCCAGGGGTACGACAGCCCCAGCATTTT.

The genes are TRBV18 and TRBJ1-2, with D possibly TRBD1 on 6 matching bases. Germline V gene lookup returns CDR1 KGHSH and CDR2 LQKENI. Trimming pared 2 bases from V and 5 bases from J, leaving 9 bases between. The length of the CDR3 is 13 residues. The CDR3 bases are TGTGCCAGCTCACCAGGGCAGGGGTATGGCTACACCTTC. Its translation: CASSPGQGYGYTF.

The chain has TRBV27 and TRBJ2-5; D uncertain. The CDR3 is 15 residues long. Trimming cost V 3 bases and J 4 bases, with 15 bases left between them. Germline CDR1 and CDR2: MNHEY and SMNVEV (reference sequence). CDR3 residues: CASSLYSPGGETQYF. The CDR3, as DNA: TGTGCCAGCAGTTTGTACAGCCCAGGTGGAGAGACCCAGTACTTC.

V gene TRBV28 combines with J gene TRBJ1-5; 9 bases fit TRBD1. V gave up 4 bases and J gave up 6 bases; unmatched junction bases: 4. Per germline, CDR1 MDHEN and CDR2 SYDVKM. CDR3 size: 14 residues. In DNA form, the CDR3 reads TGTGCCAGCAGTTATACAGGGGGCCGTCAGCCCCAGCATTTT. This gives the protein CASSYTGGRQPQHF.

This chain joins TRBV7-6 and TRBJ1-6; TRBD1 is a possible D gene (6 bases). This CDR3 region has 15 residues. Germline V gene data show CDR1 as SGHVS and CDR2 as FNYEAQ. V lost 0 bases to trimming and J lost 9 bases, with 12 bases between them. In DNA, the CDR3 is TGTGCCAGCAGCTTAGCCAGGGGTAGTATTTCACCCCTCCACTTT. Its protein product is CASSLARGSISPLHF.

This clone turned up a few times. This CDR3 is CAWSGASGYYEQYF. The DNA of the CDR3 is TGTGCCTGGAGTGGGGCTAGCGGGTACTACGAGCAGTACTTC. The rearrangement links TRBV30 to TRBJ2-7; 8 positions match TRBD2. The germline V gene has CDR1 GTSNPN and CDR2 SVGIG (reference sequence). The CDR3 is 14 residues long. V was clipped by 1 base and J by 3 bases; unmatched bases: 5.

The CDR3 loop is CASNDRPQETQYF. The DNA of the CDR3 is TGTGCCAGCAATGACAGGCCCCAAGAGACCCAGTACTTC. This rearrangement joins TRBV21-1 to TRBJ2-5; the D call TRBD1 from the table was never checked on the DNA. TRBV21-1 is a documented pseudogene. There are 13 residues in the CDR3.

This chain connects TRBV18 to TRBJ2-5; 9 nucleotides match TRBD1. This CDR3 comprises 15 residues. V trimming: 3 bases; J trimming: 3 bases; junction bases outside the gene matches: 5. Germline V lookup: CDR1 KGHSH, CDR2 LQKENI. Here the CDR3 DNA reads TGTGCCAGCTCACCCCTGGGACAGGGCAAAGAGACCCAGTACTTC. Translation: CASSPLGQGKETQYF.

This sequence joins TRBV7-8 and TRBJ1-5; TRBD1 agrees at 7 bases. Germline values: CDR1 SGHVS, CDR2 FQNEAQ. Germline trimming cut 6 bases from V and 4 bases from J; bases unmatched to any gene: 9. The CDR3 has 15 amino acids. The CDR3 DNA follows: TGTGCCAGCAGTCCCCGACAGGGTGGAAATCAGCCCCAGCATTTT. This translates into CASSPRQGGNQPQHF.

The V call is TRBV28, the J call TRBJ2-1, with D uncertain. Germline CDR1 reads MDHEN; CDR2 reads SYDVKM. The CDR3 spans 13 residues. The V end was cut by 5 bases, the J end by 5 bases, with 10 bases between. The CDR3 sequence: CASSTNRNNEQFF. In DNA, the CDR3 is TGTGCCAGCAGTACTAATCGAAACAATGAGCAGTTCTTC.

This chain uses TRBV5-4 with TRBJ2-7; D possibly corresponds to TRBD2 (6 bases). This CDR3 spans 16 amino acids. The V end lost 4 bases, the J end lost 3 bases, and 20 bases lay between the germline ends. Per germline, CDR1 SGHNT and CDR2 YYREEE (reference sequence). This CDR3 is CASSPPGGTGDYEQYF. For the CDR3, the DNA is TGTGCCAGCAGCCCGCCAGGCGGGACTGGTGACTACGAGCAGTACTTC.

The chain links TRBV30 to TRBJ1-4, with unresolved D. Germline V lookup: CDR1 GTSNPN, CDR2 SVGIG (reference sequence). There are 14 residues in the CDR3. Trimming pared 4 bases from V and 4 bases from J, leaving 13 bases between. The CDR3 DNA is TGTGCCTGGACCAGAACGGAGTTTAATGAAAAACTGTTTTTT. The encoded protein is CAWTRTEFNEKLFF.

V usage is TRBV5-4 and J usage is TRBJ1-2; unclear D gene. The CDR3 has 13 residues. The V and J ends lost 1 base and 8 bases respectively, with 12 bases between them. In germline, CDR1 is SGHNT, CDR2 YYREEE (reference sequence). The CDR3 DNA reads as TGTGCCAGCAGCTTGACGCGTTTGATCGGCTACACCTTC. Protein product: CASSLTRLIGYTF.

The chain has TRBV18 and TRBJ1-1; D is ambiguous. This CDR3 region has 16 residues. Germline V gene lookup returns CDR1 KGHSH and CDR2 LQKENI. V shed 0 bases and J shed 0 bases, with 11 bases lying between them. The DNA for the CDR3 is TGTGCCAGCTCACCACCCGGGATCCGAGTGAACACTGAAGCTTTCTTT. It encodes CASSPPGIRVNTEAFF.

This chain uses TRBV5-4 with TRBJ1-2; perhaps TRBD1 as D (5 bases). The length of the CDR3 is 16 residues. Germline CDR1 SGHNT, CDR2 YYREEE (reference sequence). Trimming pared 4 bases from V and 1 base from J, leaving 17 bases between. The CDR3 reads CASSPGRASNNYGYTF. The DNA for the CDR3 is TGTGCCAGCAGCCCCGGCAGGGCCTCGAATAACTATGGCTACACCTTC.

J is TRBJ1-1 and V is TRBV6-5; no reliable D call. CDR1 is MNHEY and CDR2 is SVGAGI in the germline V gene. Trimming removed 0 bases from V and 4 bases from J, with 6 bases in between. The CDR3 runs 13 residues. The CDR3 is CASSYSGVTEAFF. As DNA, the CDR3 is TGTGCCAGCAGTTACTCGGGAGTCACTGAAGCTTTCTTT.

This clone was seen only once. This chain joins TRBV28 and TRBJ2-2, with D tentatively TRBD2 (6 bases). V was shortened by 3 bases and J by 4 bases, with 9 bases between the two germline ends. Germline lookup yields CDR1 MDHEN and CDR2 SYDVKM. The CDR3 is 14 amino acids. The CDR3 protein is CASSFAGPTGELFF. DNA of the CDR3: TGTGCCAGCAGTTTTGCGGGGCCCACCGGGGAGCTGTTTTTT.

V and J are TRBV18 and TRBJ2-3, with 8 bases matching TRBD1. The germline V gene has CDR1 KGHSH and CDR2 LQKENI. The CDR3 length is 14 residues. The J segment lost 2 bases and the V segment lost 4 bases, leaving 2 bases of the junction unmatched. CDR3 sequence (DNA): TGTGCCAGCTCACGGGACAGGTCCACAGATACGCAGTATTTT. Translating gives CASSRDRSTDTQYF.

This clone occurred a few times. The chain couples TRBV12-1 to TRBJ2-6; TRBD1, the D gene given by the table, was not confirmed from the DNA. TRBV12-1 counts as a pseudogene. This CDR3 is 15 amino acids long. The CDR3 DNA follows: TGTGCCAGCAGCTTTGGACAAAGTCGGGCCAACGTCCTGACTTTC. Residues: CASSFGQSRANVLTF.

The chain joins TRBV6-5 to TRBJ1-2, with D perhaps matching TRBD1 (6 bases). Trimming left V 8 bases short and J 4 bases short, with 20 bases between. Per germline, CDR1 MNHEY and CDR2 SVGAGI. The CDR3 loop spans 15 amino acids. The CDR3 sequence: CASGSSASGVYGYTF. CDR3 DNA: TGTGCCAGCGGGTCGTCCGCGTCAGGGGTCTATGGCTACACCTTC.